This T cell receptor (beta chain) was observed in a study of cytomegalovirus exposure and HLA in healthy donors. Study overall: A subsequent analysis stated that the roughly 120 validation repertoires were run on the same platform as the roughly 670 first-cohort repertoires.

Only in-frame clones appear in the TCRdb table, and some are missing; sequencing was by immunoSEQ multiplex PCR. Here the sample spans 50,000 to 65,000 clones, 90% to 96% being singletons. CDR1 MDHEN and CDR2 SYDVKM come from the germline V gene. The junction had 2 bases not matched to a gene; V was cut back by 3 bases and J by 1 base. The CDR3 has 14 residues. Sequences were obtained from PBMCs. This receptor was obtained from a woman between 18 and 29 years old in good health and CMV-seronegative. The genes are TRBV28 and TRBJ1-1; TRBD1 agrees at 7 bases. CDR3 residues: CASSFQGGNTEAFF. CDR3 DNA sequence: TGTGCCAGCAGTTTCCAGGGGGGGAACACTGAAGCTTTCTTT.